This TCR beta chain emerged from a study of T cell responses to AZD1222 COVID-19 vaccine. Broader study findings: The study found Spike-specific TCR breadth and depth rose after two AZD1222 doses. Sampling captured repertoires only after the peak T cell response.

The CDR3 is 14 residues long. To note about this clone: Its target is not known.

Second-dose intervals near 4 or 12 weeks were combined. The method was immunoSEQ multiplex PCR; TCRdb's version includes in-frame clones alone and lacks a portion of them. The repertoire consists of about 84,000 clones, with 80% to 90% occurring once and the leading ten covering 12%. The TCR originated in an adult who received the AZD1222 COVID-19 vaccine. The chain combines TRBV21-1 with TRBJ1-2. TRBV21-1 is a listed pseudogene. The sample here was peripheral blood, taken 28 days after the second AZD1222 dose. DNA for the CDR3: TGTGCCAGCAGCAAGAGCATGTGGAACCATGGCTACACCTTC. As protein: CASSKSMWNHGYTF.